The rows below give T cell receptor beta chains drawn from one sample of a study of blood T cell repertoires in COVID-19. Profiled with immunoSEQ multiplex PCR; TCRdb holds only in-frame clones, not every one. The sample shows around 68,000 clones, roughly 80% of them seen only once. The material sequenced was peripheral blood. These receptor sequences come from a man of 80 years or more with active COVID-19. CDR3s include the opening cysteine and the closing phenylalanine or tryptophan. Fields, in order: J gene, V gene, clone size, D gene, CDR3 DNA, CDR3 protein. D genes are given only for firm matches. Clone size is shown for a subset of rows, as once, few, many or a class of expanded clone.

TRBJ2-7 TRBV11-2 NA TRBD2 TGTGCCAGCAGCTTATTCCTAGCGGGAGGGCCTGGTTACTCCGAGCAGTACTTC CASSLFLAGGPGYSEQYF
TRBJ2-1 TRBV9 few NA TGTGCCAGCAGCCCATTGAGCAATGAGCAGTTCTTC CASSPLSNEQFF
TRBJ1-5 TRBV3-1/TRBV3-2 NA NA TGTGCCAGCAGCCCGGGACTGGAGCGGCCCGAACACGACGGCAGCAATCAGCCCCAGCATTTT CASSPGLERPEHDGSNQPQHF
TRBJ2-1 TRBV6-5 NA TRBD2 TGTGCCAGCAGTTACTCATCGAGCGGGGGGGCAGGAGAGCAGTTCTTC CASSYSSSGGAGEQFF
TRBJ2-2 TRBV10-3 many TRBD1 TGTGCCATCAGTGAGTCGGCTGGGACAGGATCCAACGCAAGGGCCGGGGAGCTGTTTTTT CAISESAGTGSNARAGELFF
TRBJ2-7 TRBV7-2 NA NA TGTGCCAGCAGCTTAGAGTCATCTCAGTACGAGCAGTACTTC CASSLESSQYEQYF
TRBJ2-5 TRBV11-1 once TRBD1 TGTGCCAGCAGCACCGGGACAGGGGTTGAGACCCAGTACTTC CASSTGTGVETQYF
TRBJ1-5 TRBV6-5 once NA TGTGCCAGCGTAAAGGAGAGCAATCAGCCCCAGCATTTT CASVKESNQPQHF
TRBJ2-1 TRBV19 few TRBD2 TGTGCCACCCAACGAAAAAGCGGGGGAATCAATGAGCAGTTCTTC CATQRKSGGINEQFF
TRBJ2-3 TRBV18 NA NA TGTGCCAGCTCACGGCTAGGTCCACCAGATACGCAGTATTTT CASSRLGPPDTQYF
TRBJ2-5 TRBV5-1 NA NA TGCGCCAGCAGCTTAGAACCACTGAATGTAGAGACCCAGTACTTC CASSLEPLNVETQYF
TRBJ2-6 TRBV5-6 NA NA TGTGCCAGCAGCCTGGCCTGGGCCAACGTCCTGACTTTC CASSLAWANVLTF
TRBJ2-3 TRBV10-3 NA NA TGTGCCATCAGTGACAGGGTTGAGGATACGCAGTATTTT CAISDRVEDTQYF
TRBJ2-7 TRBV7-6 NA TRBD1 TGTGCCAGCAGCCCCGCCGGGACAGGGTTATCCTACGAGCAGTACTTC CASSPAGTGLSYEQYF
TRBJ2-1 TRBV10-3 NA NA TGTGCCATCAGTGAGTCACTCCTGAAGGGAGCGACATACAATGAGCAGTTCTTC CAISESLLKGATYNEQFF
TRBJ2-5 TRBV24-1 NA NA TGTGCCACCAGTGAGCGGAGGAGGGAGACCCAGTACTTC CATSERRRETQYF
TRBJ2-3 TRBV13 NA NA TGTGCCAGCAGCTTAGGCGCTACTAGCACAGATACGCAGTATTTT CASSLGATSTDTQYF
TRBJ2-7 TRBV5-1 NA NA TGCGCCAGCAGCTTGAACGGGATGGCGGGACGCCAGGGCGAGCAGTACTTC CASSLNGMAGRQGEQYF
TRBJ2-3 TRBV11-3 NA TRBD2 TGTGCCAGCAGCAAAGGGACTAGCGTTAGCACAGATACGCAGTATTTT CASSKGTSVSTDTQYF
TRBJ2-3 TRBV7-3 NA TRBD2 TGTGCCAGCAGCTTAATACCGGGGGGTAGTACAGATACGCAGTATTTT CASSLIPGGSTDTQYF
TRBJ2-2 TRBV6-2/TRBV6-3 NA TRBD2 TGTGCCAGCAGTTACGCTAGCGGGAGGGCCGGTCGTACCGGGGAGCTGTTTTTT CASSYASGRAGRTGELFF
TRBJ2-7 TRBV27 NA TRBD1 TGTGCCAGCAGTTCTCGGGACAGGGGAACCTACGAGCAGTACTTC CASSSRDRGTYEQYF
TRBJ2-3 TRBV7-9 NA TRBD1 TGTGCCAGCAGCTCGGACAGGGTCAGCACAGATACGCAGTATTTT CASSSDRVSTDTQYF
TRBJ2-5 TRBV7-2 NA TRBD2 TGTGCCAGCAGCTCCTACTCGACTAGCAAAGAGACCCAGTACTTC CASSSYSTSKETQYF
TRBJ2-1 TRBV7-8 NA NA TGTGCCAGCAGCCCCCGACAGAACAATGAGCAGTTCTTC CASSPRQNNEQFF
TRBJ2-2 TRBV27 NA NA TGTGCCAGCAGAAAGAGGAACACCGGGGAGCTGTTTTTT CASRKRNTGELFF
TRBJ2-1 TRBV6-2/TRBV6-3 NA TRBD2 TGTGCCAGCAGTTGGACTAGCCCGAACAATGAGCAGTTCTTC CASSWTSPNNEQFF
TRBJ1-5 TRBV7-8 NA NA TGTGCCAGCAGCTTATCTTTCATCTATAGCAATCAGCCCCAGCATTTT CASSLSFIYSNQPQHF
TRBJ1-2 TRBV27 few TRBD1 TGTGCCAGCAGAACCCCACAGGGGGATGGCTACACCTTC CASRTPQGDGYTF
TRBJ2-5 TRBV2 few NA TGTGCCAGCAGTGAACGCCGGCGGCGGCAAGAGACCCAGTACTTC CASSERRRRQETQYF
TRBJ1-2 TRBV30 NA TRBD1 TGTGCCTGGAGGGGGGGGACAGGGAATGACTATGGCTACACCTTC CAWRGGTGNDYGYTF
TRBJ2-7 TRBV28 NA NA TGTGCCAGCAGGCGCACCAACTACGAGCAGTACTTC CASRRTNYEQYF
TRBJ2-3 TRBV4-2 NA TRBD1 TGTGCCAGCAGCCCCGAGACAGGGGTCGGAACAGATACGCAGTATTTT CASSPETGVGTDTQYF
TRBJ2-7 TRBV29-1 once TRBD1 TGCAGCGCATCCGGGACAGCCTACGAGCAGTACTTC CSASGTAYEQYF
TRBJ2-3 TRBV7-3 NA TRBD2 TGTGCCAGCAGCGCCGGGGAGGGTGGCACAGATACGCAGTATTTT CASSAGEGGTDTQYF
TRBJ2-3 TRBV9 NA NA TGTGCCAGCAGCGTTTACTCTAGCACAGATACGCAGTATTTT CASSVYSSTDTQYF
TRBJ2-1 TRBV10-2 once TRBD2 TGCGCCAGCAGGACTAGCGGGAGTAATGAGCAGTTCTTC CASRTSGSNEQFF
TRBJ2-5 TRBV14 NA TRBD1 TGTGCCAGCAGCCGGCAGGGGGCGGTTATCGGGGAGACCCAGTACTTC CASSRQGAVIGETQYF
TRBJ1-1 TRBV4-3 once NA TGCGCCAGCAGCCAAGATCGCAGCAGGGGTACCACTGAAGCTTTCTTT CASSQDRSRGTTEAFF
TRBJ1-1 TRBV5-1 NA TRBD1 TGCGCCAGCAGCCTCGGACAGGACACTGAAGCTTTCTTT CASSLGQDTEAFF
TRBJ2-2 TRBV12-3/TRBV12-4 NA TRBD1 TGTGCCAGCATTCACAGGGGGACCGGGGAGCTGTTTTTT CASIHRGTGELFF
TRBJ1-1 TRBV18 NA TRBD1 TGTGCCAGCTCAAAACAGGGGGGGAACACTGAAGCTTTCTTT CASSKQGGNTEAFF
TRBJ2-1 TRBV27 NA TRBD2 TGTGCCAGCAGTGTTAGCGGGGGGGCCATAAGGGAGCAGTTCTTC CASSVSGGAIREQFF
TRBJ2-1 TRBV7-9 NA TRBD2 TGTGCCAGCAGCTTAAGTGGAGAAGGGAGGGAATTCTTC CASSLSGEGREFF
TRBJ2-6 TRBV5-5 NA NA TGTGCCAGCAGCTTGGGGATCCTAGTTGCCGGGGCCAACGTCCTGACTTTC CASSLGILVAGANVLTF
TRBJ1-2 TRBV7-8 NA TRBD1 TGTGCCAGCAGCTCGATGACAGGGAACTATGGCTACACCTTC CASSSMTGNYGYTF
TRBJ2-2 TRBV7-6 NA NA TGTGCCAGCAGCGAAACAGGGTCGGGCACCGGGGAGCTGTTTTTT CASSETGSGTGELFF
TRBJ1-3 TRBV19 NA NA TGTGCCAGTAGCAGGAGACGGGACTCTGGAAACACCATATATTTT CASSRRRDSGNTIYF
TRBJ2-1 TRBV5-8 NA TRBD2 TGTGCCAGCAGCCGCGGGACTAGCTTCAGTGCTACCCAGGCGGTTGGGTTCTTC CASSRGTSFSATQAVGFF
TRBJ2-1 TRBV7-9 many TRBD2 TGTGCCAGCAGCTCTTATAGCGGGGATTACAATGAGCAGTTCTTC CASSSYSGDYNEQFF
TRBJ2-1 TRBV6-1 NA NA TGTGCCAGCAGTGAAACTAGAAACAATGAGCAGTTCTTC CASSETRNNEQFF
TRBJ2-1 TRBV7-2 NA TRBD2 TGTGCCAGCAGCGCGACCGGGACTAGTGAGCAGTTCTTC CASSATGTSEQFF
TRBJ2-3 TRBV5-1 NA TRBD2 TGCGCCAGCAGCTTAGGGACTAGCGGGAGAATCGGCACAGATACGCAGTATTTT CASSLGTSGRIGTDTQYF
TRBJ2-7 TRBV4-3 once TRBD1 TGCGCCAGCAGCCCCCAGACAGGGAACGAGCAGTACTTC CASSPQTGNEQYF